This section outlines one T cell receptor beta chain sequence together with its context. Its antigen is unknown. The input lacks base qualities; no much larger clone sits a single base away. A fixed 350 ng of DNA was loaded for every bulk PBMC sample. TCR beta CDR3 sequences were amplified from genomic DNA with the immunoSEQ TCRb Assay kit following manufacturer instructions. The KAPA Library Quantification Kit for Illumina platforms was used to quantify pooled libraries by qPCR. Pooled libraries were clustered at 0.6-1.1 pM and sequenced on an Illumina NextSeq 500. The paper's processing steps were these. The TCR data were analyzed using immunoSEQ ANALYZER and the R LymphoSeq package. A rearrangement efficiency score was calculated as productive divided by the sum of productive and non-productive CDR3 sequences. Clonality was measured with the Gini coefficient and diversity with the Renyi index at alpha=1, and both measures were compared pairwise between timepoints within each patient. Clonal relatedness, based on an edit distance of 3, and repertoire similarity, based on the Bhattacharyya coefficient, were both computed in LymphoSeq. Linear discriminant analysis on week-3 changes in clonality and diversity was built with the R MASS and caret packages to classify response. TCRdb mirrors the immuneACCESS table, restricted to in-frame sequences. Some clones are absent from its copies; in checked studies, under half trace to an unresolved V gene, and the reason for the others is unknown. D and trimming come from the DNA, and the V and J calls and clone size come from that table. This sample comprises roughly 12,000 clones, approximately 88% of them detected only once. Approximately 15% of the sample lies in the top ten.

The sample's time point label, decoded: week 3, after first cycle of checkpoint inhibitor. Blood samples were taken before treatment (T0) and at week 3 (W3), following the first cycle of checkpoint blockade. Except for a couple of patients with rapid clinical progression, response was assessed 12 weeks after the first infusion by RECIST 1.1; disease control meant complete response, partial response or stable disease. Patients were excluded for prior systemic cancer treatment, concomitant immunosuppressant therapy or synchronous other active malignancies. TCR beta was sequenced in both bulk PBMC and plasma cell-free DNA in order to track circulating cells as well as T cell turnover. Lymphoprep and SepMate tubes were used to isolate PBMC from blood, and red cell lysis was then performed. QIAamp DNA Blood Mini kits were used to extract DNA from PBMC and from sorted T cell subsets. The data stem from a study of blood T cell dynamics during melanoma immunotherapy (dated by TCRdb to between 2020 and 2021). Some background on the complete study: Patients had metastatic melanoma and received first-line pembrolizumab or nivolumab plus ipilimumab as standard of care in the United Kingdom. The training cohort was made up of consecutive patients, while a further independent group of patients from the same centre was pooled to form an external validation set. To find early correlates of response, the study profiled the peripheral T cell receptor repertoires of patients with metastatic melanoma both before and after one cycle of checkpoint inhibitor therapy.

The CDR3, cysteine through phenylalanine, is 11 amino acids long. CDR3 DNA only is kept here, 33 bases in frame from base 1. CDR1 and CDR2, per the germline V gene (reference sequence), are DFQATT and SNEGSKA. Trimming removed 6 bases from V and 3 bases from J, leaving 9 bases between the germline ends. Summary of the overall study and its limitations: The study was unable to establish whether the T cell clones driving the repertoire changes were melanoma-specific or instead reflected general immune activation. The relatively small sample size was acknowledged as potentially limiting generalization of the results. Patients who later achieved disease control showed a bifurcated PBMC repertoire reorganization at W3, with increased clonality or increased diversity, unlike progressors.

The specimen was blood, collected from a patient treated with checkpoint blockade. The V and J genes are TRBV20-1 and TRBJ2-7; a weak D assignment points to TRBD2 (6 bases agree). The sequence was obtained from a human donor with melanoma. CDR3 region: CSAGRDYEQYF. In nucleotides, the sequence is TGCAGTGCCGGGCGGGACTACGAGCAGTACTTC.